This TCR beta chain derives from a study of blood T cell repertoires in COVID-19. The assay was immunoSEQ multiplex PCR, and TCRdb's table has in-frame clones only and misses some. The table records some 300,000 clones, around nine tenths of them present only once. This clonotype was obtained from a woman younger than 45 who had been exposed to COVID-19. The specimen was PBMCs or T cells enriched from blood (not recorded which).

The CDR3 coding sequence is TGCGCCAGCAGCCGGACAGGGGGCGCGTGGAACACTGAAGCTTTCTTT. It is translated as CASSRTGGAWNTEAFF. The chain combines TRBV5-1 with TRBJ1-1; 11 nucleotides align to TRBD1. There are 16 residues in the CDR3. V shed 4 bases, J shed 1 base, and the junction held 6 bases outside the gene matches. Germline assignment: CDR1 SGHRS and CDR2 YFSETQ.